A selection of T cell receptor beta chains follows, all from one sample in a study of OX40 agonist ivuxolimab in advanced cancers. The repertoire was sequenced with immunoSEQ multiplex PCR; TCRdb's copy has only in-frame clones and lacks some. This table holds around 41,000 clones, around 90% found once. The sample here was CD4+ or CD8+ T cells sorted from blood, taken in a trial of the OX40 agonist ivuxolimab. The receptors were gathered from an adult with an advanced solid tumor such as melanoma, head and neck, liver or kidney cancer. Both conserved end residues are part of each CDR3. D genes are given only for firm matches. A row's size may be missing; if present it is once, few, many or a size class.

V gene	clone size	J gene	D gene	CDR3 protein	CDR3 DNA
TRBV9	-	TRBJ2-5	TRBD1	CASSVGQGVRETQYF	TGTGCCAGCAGCGTAGGACAGGGGGTACGGGAGACCCAGTACTTC
TRBV5-4	-	TRBJ2-7	-	CASSSVPLYEQYF	TGTGCCAGCAGCTCGGTCCCCCTCTACGAGCAGTACTTC
TRBV2	-	TRBJ2-1	TRBD1	CASSDGTDNEQFF	TGTGCCAGCAGTGATGGGACAGACAATGAGCAGTTCTTC
TRBV30	once	TRBJ1-2	TRBD1	CAWNGQGKGYTF	TGTGCCTGGAATGGACAGGGGAAAGGCTACACCTTC
TRBV11-3	-	TRBJ1-4	-	CASSLVPDSPGEKLFF	TGTGCCAGCAGCTTAGTCCCGGACAGTCCGGGGGAAAAACTGTTTTTT
TRBV7-6	-	TRBJ2-5	-	CASSLAVIGPHKSETQYF	TGTGCCAGCAGCTTAGCAGTAATAGGACCCCACAAGTCGGAGACCCAGTACTTC
TRBV5-1	-	TRBJ2-2	TRBD1	CASSPWTGRSTGELFF	TGCGCCAGCAGCCCCTGGACAGGCCGGAGCACCGGGGAGCTGTTTTTT
TRBV13	-	TRBJ1-2	-	CAGQGLYGYTF	TGTGCCGGACAAGGGCTCTATGGCTACACCTTC
TRBV7-9	-	TRBJ1-2	TRBD1	CASSLAYGTVPFGYTF	TGTGCCAGCAGCTTAGCATACGGGACAGTCCCCTTTGGCTACACCTTC
TRBV19	-	TRBJ1-1	-	CASSIPRERNTEAFF	TGTGCCAGTAGTATTCCGAGGGAGAGGAACACTGAAGCTTTCTTT
TRBV7-9	-	TRBJ1-1	-	CASRLGEMNTEAFF	TGTGCCAGCAGGTTGGGGGAAATGAACACTGAAGCTTTCTTT
TRBV30	-	TRBJ2-2	TRBD2	CAWSVLGTSGVTGELFF	TGTGCCTGGAGTGTACTCGGGACTAGCGGAGTCACCGGGGAGCTGTTTTTT
TRBV4-1	-	TRBJ2-2	-	CASSQDAGGTGELFF	TGCGCCAGCAGCCAAGATGCAGGGGGGACCGGGGAGCTGTTTTTT
TRBV6-1	once	TRBJ2-2	-	CASFERSNTGELFF	TGTGCCAGCTTCGAGAGGTCCAACACCGGGGAGCTGTTTTTT
TRBV4-1	-	TRBJ2-7	-	CASSQVMAYEQYF	TGCGCCAGCAGCCAAGTTATGGCTTACGAGCAGTACTTC
TRBV18	-	TRBJ1-2	TRBD1	CASSPPGTGTSYGYTF	TGTGCCAGCTCACCACCCGGGACAGGGACCTCCTATGGCTACACCTTC
TRBV5-1	-	TRBJ1-5	TRBD1	CASSLGTGGNQPQHF	TGCGCCAGCAGCCTGGGGACAGGGGGCAATCAGCCCCAGCATTTT
TRBV4-1	-	TRBJ1-1	-	CASSLNTEAFF	TGCGCCAGCAGCCTCAACACTGAAGCTTTCTTT
TRBV29-1	once	TRBJ2-3	-	CSVDDTTDTQYF	TGCAGCGTTGATGACACCACAGATACGCAGTATTTT
TRBV6-1	-	TRBJ2-1	TRBD2	CASSEAPSGFYNEQFF	TGTGCCAGCAGTGAAGCCCCTAGCGGCTTCTACAATGAGCAGTTCTTC
TRBV6-5	once	TRBJ1-2	-	CASSSLPPRGYTF	TGTGCCAGCAGTTCCCTGCCGCCCAGGGGCTACACCTTC
TRBV30	-	TRBJ1-1	-	CAWGGDGGTGNTEAFF	TGTGCCTGGGGAGGGGACGGGGGTACAGGGAACACTGAAGCTTTCTTT
TRBV4-1	-	TRBJ1-4	-	CASSQGSEKLFF	TGCGCCAGCAGCCAAGGAAGTGAAAAACTGTTTTTT
TRBV29-1	-	TRBJ2-1	-	CSGEGVAEAYNEQFF	TGCAGCGGTGAAGGAGTAGCGGAAGCCTACAATGAGCAGTTCTTC
TRBV19	-	TRBJ2-5	-	CASSASLSPLETQYF	TGTGCCAGTAGTGCGTCCCTCTCCCCTCTCGAGACCCAGTACTTC
TRBV28	-	TRBJ1-6	TRBD1	CASSLDRANSYNSPLHF	TGTGCCAGCAGTTTAGACAGGGCGAACTCCTATAATTCACCCCTCCACTTT
TRBV14	-	TRBJ2-5	-	CASSSPGVRETQYF	TGTGCCAGCAGCTCCCCCGGGGTACGGGAGACCCAGTACTTC
TRBV5-5	once	TRBJ2-7	-	CASSLRRDLIEQYF	TGTGCCAGCAGCCTCCGACGGGACCTGATCGAGCAGTACTTC
TRBV27	-	TRBJ2-5	TRBD2	CATRRRGRGETQYF	TGTGCCACCCGACGGCGCGGGAGGGGTGAGACCCAGTACTTC
TRBV6-6	-	TRBJ1-3	TRBD1	CASRQGEGGNTIYF	TGTGCCAGCAGACAGGGGGAAGGGGGAAACACCATATATTTT
TRBV7-2	-	TRBJ1-1	-	CASSLGGPLEAFF	TGTGCCAGCAGCTTAGGGGGTCCACTTGAAGCTTTCTTT
TRBV10-1	-	TRBJ2-7	TRBD2	CASSDSGLEYF	TGCGCCAGCAGTGATAGCGGGCTAGAGTACTTC
TRBV4-1	-	TRBJ2-1	-	CASSRTVAYEQFF	TGCGCCAGCAGCCGTACAGTGGCATATGAGCAGTTCTTC
TRBV30	-	TRBJ1-1	-	CAWSVNPSSTEAFF	TGTGCCTGGAGTGTAAATCCCTCCAGCACTGAAGCTTTCTTT
TRBV6-5	-	TRBJ1-2	-	CASSHQGFGYTF	TGTGCCAGCAGCCACCAGGGGTTTGGCTACACCTTC
TRBV19	-	TRBJ1-1	-	CASSLAASAEAFF	TGTGCCAGTAGTTTGGCCGCTTCAGCTGAAGCTTTCTTT
TRBV25-1	-	TRBJ1-1	-	CASIGWGEFTEAFF	TGTGCCAGCATTGGGTGGGGAGAGTTCACTGAAGCTTTCTTT
TRBV7-9	-	TRBJ1-2	TRBD1	CASSFGQGESYGYTF	TGTGCCAGCAGCTTTGGACAGGGGGAAAGCTATGGCTACACCTTC
TRBV29-1	-	TRBJ1-1	TRBD1	CSVGDRESTEAFF	TGCAGCGTTGGGGACAGGGAGAGCACTGAAGCTTTCTTT
TRBV27	-	TRBJ1-1	-	CASSPGRRIAMNTEAFF	TGTGCCAGCAGTCCGGGACGACGGATCGCTATGAACACTGAAGCTTTCTTT
TRBV6-1	-	TRBJ2-7	-	CASSGTSTYEQYF	TGTGCCAGCAGTGGGACCTCCACCTACGAGCAGTACTTC
TRBV19	-	TRBJ2-7	-	CASRALPAPIEEQYF	TGTGCCAGTAGAGCCCTACCGGCCCCGATTGAAGAGCAGTACTTC
TRBV6-1	-	TRBJ2-7	TRBD2	CASSEASGSSYEQYF	TGTGCCAGCAGTGAAGCTAGCGGGAGCTCCTACGAGCAGTACTTC
TRBV13	-	TRBJ1-4	-	CASSLGAGEKLFF	TGTGCCAGCAGCTTGGGTGCGGGGGAAAAACTGTTTTTT
TRBV28	-	TRBJ1-4	-	CASSGYTSTNEKLFF	TGTGCCAGCAGTGGCTACACATCGACTAATGAAAAACTGTTTTTT
TRBV4-1	-	TRBJ2-5	-	CASSQFLGAQYF	TGCGCCAGCAGCCAATTTCTAGGGGCCCAGTACTTC
TRBV6-6	-	TRBJ1-2	-	CASSYRGGDYGYTF	TGTGCCAGCAGTTACCGAGGGGGGGACTATGGCTACACCTTC
TRBV6-1	-	TRBJ2-7	-	CASSEVVVNEQYF	TGTGCCAGCAGTGAAGTGGTGGTAAACGAGCAGTACTTC
TRBV27	few	TRBJ2-7	-	CASSSTVAYEQYF	TGTGCCAGCAGTTCGACCGTTGCCTACGAGCAGTACTTC
TRBV27	-	TRBJ2-1	TRBD1	CASSRGQGEQFF	TGTGCCAGCAGTAGGGGACAGGGAGAGCAGTTCTTC
TRBV19	-	TRBJ2-3	-	CASLELGGNTDTQYF	TGTGCCAGCCTGGAATTGGGCGGCAACACAGATACGCAGTATTTT
TRBV6-5	-	TRBJ2-7	-	CASSYRGKTYEQYF	TGTGCCAGCAGTTACAGGGGCAAAACCTACGAGCAGTACTTC
TRBV5-4	-	TRBJ2-7	-	CASSLAAIPYEQYF	TGTGCCAGCAGCTTGGCGGCGATTCCCTACGAGCAGTACTTC